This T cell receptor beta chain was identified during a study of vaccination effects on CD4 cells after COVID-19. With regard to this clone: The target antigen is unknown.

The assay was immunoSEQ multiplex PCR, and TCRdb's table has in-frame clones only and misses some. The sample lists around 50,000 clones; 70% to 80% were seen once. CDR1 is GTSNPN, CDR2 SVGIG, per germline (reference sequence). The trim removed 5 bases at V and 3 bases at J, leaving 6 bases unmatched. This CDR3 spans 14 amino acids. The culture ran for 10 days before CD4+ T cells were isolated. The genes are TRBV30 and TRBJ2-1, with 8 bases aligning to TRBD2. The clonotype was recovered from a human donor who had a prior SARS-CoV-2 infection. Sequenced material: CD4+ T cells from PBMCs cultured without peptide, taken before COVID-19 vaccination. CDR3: CAWQTSASYNEQFF. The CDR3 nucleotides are TGTGCCTGGCAGACTAGCGCGAGCTACAATGAGCAGTTCTTC.